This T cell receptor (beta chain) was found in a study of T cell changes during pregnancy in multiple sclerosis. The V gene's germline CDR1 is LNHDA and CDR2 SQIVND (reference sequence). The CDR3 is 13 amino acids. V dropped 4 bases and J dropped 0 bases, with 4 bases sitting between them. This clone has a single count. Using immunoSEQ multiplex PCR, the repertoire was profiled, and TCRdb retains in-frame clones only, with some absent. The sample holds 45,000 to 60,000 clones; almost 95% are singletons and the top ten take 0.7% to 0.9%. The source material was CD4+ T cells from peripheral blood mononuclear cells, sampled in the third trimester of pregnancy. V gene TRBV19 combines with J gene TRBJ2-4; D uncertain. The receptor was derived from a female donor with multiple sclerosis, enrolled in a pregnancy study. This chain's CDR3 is CASSTVAKNIQYF. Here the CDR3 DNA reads TGTGCCAGTAGTACGGTAGCCAAAAACATTCAGTACTTC.